These T cell receptor beta chains were read from a single sample in a study of T cell responses to AZD1222 COVID-19 vaccine. Generated by immunoSEQ multiplex PCR, the TCRdb table keeps only in-frame clones and is missing some. In the table there are around 50,000 clones, about 81% of which are singletons. This material consisted of peripheral blood, taken on day 0 of AZD1222 vaccination. These receptors were obtained from an adult in good health. CDR3s include the opening cysteine and the closing phenylalanine or tryptophan. A D gene is named only where the DNA matches it firmly. Some rows mark clone size as missing; the rest say once, few, many or name a class of expanded clone.

J gene	V gene	clone size	D gene	CDR3 DNA	CDR3 protein
TRBJ2-2	TRBV30	-	TRBD2	TGTGCCTGGAGTGGGACTAGAGCGGCCGGGGAGCTGTTTTTT	CAWSGTRAAGELFF
TRBJ1-1	TRBV7-2	-	-	TGTGCCAGCAGCCAATCCGGCCTGACTGAAGCTTTCTTT	CASSQSGLTEAFF
TRBJ1-5	TRBV5-8	-	TRBD1	TGTGCCAGCAGCTCCGGGACAGCTAGCAATCAGCCCCAGCATTTT	CASSSGTASNQPQHF
TRBJ1-5	TRBV2	-	-	TGTGCCAGCAGTGGCCTGGACGGGAATCAGCCCCAGCATTTT	CASSGLDGNQPQHF
TRBJ2-3	TRBV4-1	-	-	TGCGCCAGCAGCCAAGACGGGAACAGACCCACAGATACGCAGTATTTT	CASSQDGNRPTDTQYF
TRBJ1-3	TRBV6-1	once	-	TGTGCCAGCAGTGAAGCTCCGAGCTCTGGAAACACCATATATTTT	CASSEAPSSGNTIYF
TRBJ2-7	TRBV6-1	once	TRBD2	TGTGCCAGCAGTGAAGGGGGAGGGTACCACGAGCAGTACTTC	CASSEGGGYHEQYF
TRBJ2-3	TRBV12-2	-	-	TGTGCAAGTCGCTCTGCGGACCCCCGGTCCCATACGCAGTATTTT	CASRSADPRSHTQYF
TRBJ2-2	TRBV12-5	once	TRBD2	TGTGCTAGTGGGAGCGGGATAACCGGGGAGCTGTTTTTT	CASGSGITGELFF
TRBJ1-2	TRBV28	-	-	TGTGCCAGCAGTTTGTTAGGGCTTGGCTACACCTTC	CASSLLGLGYTF
TRBJ1-5	TRBV4-3	-	-	TGCGCCAGCAGCCTCCACAGGAGCAATCAGCCCCAGCATTTT	CASSLHRSNQPQHF
TRBJ1-1	TRBV6-5	-	-	TGTGCCAGCAGTTACTCGATTGGGGGGAACACTGAAGCTTTCTTT	CASSYSIGGNTEAFF
TRBJ1-2	TRBV3-1/TRBV3-2	-	-	TGTGCCAGCAGCCACCCTTATGGGGTCTATGGCTACACCTTC	CASSHPYGVYGYTF
TRBJ1-1	TRBV5-1	once	TRBD1	TGCGCCAGCAGCTTGGAAGGGGACAGGGACACTGAAGCTTTCTTT	CASSLEGDRDTEAFF
TRBJ1-6	TRBV6-5	-	TRBD1	TGTGCCAGCAGTTACTTACAGGGGAGGGTTTCACCCCTCCACTTT	CASSYLQGRVSPLHF
TRBJ2-1	TRBV6-6	-	-	TGTGCCAGCAGTTACGGGCAGGGAATCAATGAGCAGTTCTTC	CASSYGQGINEQFF
TRBJ2-1	TRBV10-3	-	TRBD1	TGTGCCACCGAAGGGACAGGGGACTACAATGAGCAGTTCTTC	CATEGTGDYNEQFF
TRBJ2-3	TRBV5-4	few	-	TGTGCCAGCCGGGACCTGATCACGGCTAGCACAGATACGCAGTATTTT	CASRDLITASTDTQYF
TRBJ2-1	TRBV29-1	-	-	TGCAGCGTTGGGGTGAGGAGCTCCTACAATGAGCAGTTCTTC	CSVGVRSSYNEQFF
TRBJ1-6	TRBV3-1/TRBV3-2	-	-	TGTGCCAGCAGTCCGGGGGCTAGCTCCTATAATTCACCCCTCCACTTT	CASSPGASSYNSPLHF
TRBJ2-7	TRBV27	-	-	TGTGCCAGCAGTTACCATCTGGCGGGGTACGAGCAGTACTTC	CASSYHLAGYEQYF
TRBJ1-1	TRBV15	once	-	TGTGCCACCAGCAGAGGATCGAGTGGGTACACTGAAGCTTTCTTT	CATSRGSSGYTEAFF
TRBJ1-2	TRBV6-1	once	-	TGTGCCAGCAGTGAAGGATTCCAAGCGTATGGCTACACCTTC	CASSEGFQAYGYTF
TRBJ2-5	TRBV20-1	-	-	TGCAGTGCTAGTAGGGGACCGTACCAAGAGACCCAGTACTTC	CSASRGPYQETQYF
TRBJ2-7	TRBV6-6	once	-	TGTGCCAGCAGCCCCACCGGGACGGGCTCCTACGAGCAGTACTTC	CASSPTGTGSYEQYF
TRBJ2-1	TRBV3-1/TRBV3-2	once	-	TGTGCCAGCAGCCAATCAGCGTCGAATCAAAGTGGGAATGAGCAGTTCTTC	CASSQSASNQSGNEQFF
TRBJ1-2	TRBV5-1	-	-	TGCGCCACCTCCACCGGGGATGGGTATGGCTACACCTTC	CATSTGDGYGYTF
TRBJ1-1	TRBV9	-	-	TGTGCCAGCAGCTCGACAGACACACTGAACACTGAAGCTTTCTTT	CASSSTDTLNTEAFF
TRBJ1-5	TRBV16	-	-	TGTGCCAGCAGCCACAGCGACAGCCTCTATAGCAATCAGCCCCAGCATTTT	CASSHSDSLYSNQPQHF
TRBJ2-7	TRBV5-1	few	TRBD1	TGCGCCAGCAGACTCTCGACAGGGTACGAGCAGTACTTC	CASRLSTGYEQYF
TRBJ2-7	TRBV2	-	TRBD1	TGTGCCAGCAGCGGACAGGGGACCTACGAGCAGTACTTC	CASSGQGTYEQYF
TRBJ1-5	TRBV6-5	-	TRBD1	TGTGCCAGCAGTAGATCGACAGGGTATCAGCCCCAGCATTTT	CASSRSTGYQPQHF
TRBJ1-2	TRBV3-1/TRBV3-2	-	-	TGTGCCAGCAGCCAAGATCTCAGGGGTCGGTATGGCTACACCTTC	CASSQDLRGRYGYTF
TRBJ1-1	TRBV11-2	few	-	TGTGCCAGCACCCCAACGGGGGCAATGGGCACTGAAGCTTTCTTT	CASTPTGAMGTEAFF
TRBJ2-7	TRBV6-5	once	-	TGTGCCAGCAGGTTGGACAGTTCCTACGAGCAGTACTTC	CASRLDSSYEQYF
TRBJ1-6	TRBV6-4	-	-	TGTGCCAGCAGTGACAACTATAATTCACCCCTCCACTTT	CASSDNYNSPLHF